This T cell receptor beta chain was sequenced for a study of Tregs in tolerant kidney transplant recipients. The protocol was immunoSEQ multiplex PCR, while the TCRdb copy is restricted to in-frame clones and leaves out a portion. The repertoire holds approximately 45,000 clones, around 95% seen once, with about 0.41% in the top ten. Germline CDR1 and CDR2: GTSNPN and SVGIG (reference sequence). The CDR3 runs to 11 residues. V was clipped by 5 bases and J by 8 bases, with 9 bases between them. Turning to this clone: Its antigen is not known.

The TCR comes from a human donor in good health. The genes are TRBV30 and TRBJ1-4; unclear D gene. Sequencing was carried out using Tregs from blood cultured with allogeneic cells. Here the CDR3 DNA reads TGTGCCTGGGCCCCGGGGGAAAAACTGTTTTTT. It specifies CAWAPGEKLFF.